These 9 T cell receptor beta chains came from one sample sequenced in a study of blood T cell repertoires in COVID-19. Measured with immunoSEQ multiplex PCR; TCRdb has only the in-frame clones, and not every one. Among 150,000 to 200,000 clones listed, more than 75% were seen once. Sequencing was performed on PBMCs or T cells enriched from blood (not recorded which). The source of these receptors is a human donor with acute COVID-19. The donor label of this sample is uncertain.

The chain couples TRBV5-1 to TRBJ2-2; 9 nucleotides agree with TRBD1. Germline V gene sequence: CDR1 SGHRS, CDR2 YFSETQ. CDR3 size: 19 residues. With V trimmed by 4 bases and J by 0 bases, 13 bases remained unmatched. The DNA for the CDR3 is TGCGCCAGCAGCCCGGGGACAGGGTGGTGGACATCGAACACCGGGGAGCTGTTTTTT. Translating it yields CASSPGTGWWTSNTGELFF.

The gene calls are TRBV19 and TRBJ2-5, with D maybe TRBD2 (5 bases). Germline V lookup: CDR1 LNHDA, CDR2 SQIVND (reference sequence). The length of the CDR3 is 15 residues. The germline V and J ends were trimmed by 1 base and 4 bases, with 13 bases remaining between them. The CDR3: CASSIGGAVRETQYF. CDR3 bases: TGTGCCAGTAGTATAGGGGGAGCTGTTCGAGAGACCCAGTACTTC.

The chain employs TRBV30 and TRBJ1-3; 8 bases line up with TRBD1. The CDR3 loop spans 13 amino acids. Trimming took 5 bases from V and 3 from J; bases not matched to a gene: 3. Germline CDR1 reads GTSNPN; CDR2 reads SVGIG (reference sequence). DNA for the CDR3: TGTGCCTGGGAACAGGGGGTTGGAAACACCATATATTTT. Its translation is CAWEQGVGNTIYF.

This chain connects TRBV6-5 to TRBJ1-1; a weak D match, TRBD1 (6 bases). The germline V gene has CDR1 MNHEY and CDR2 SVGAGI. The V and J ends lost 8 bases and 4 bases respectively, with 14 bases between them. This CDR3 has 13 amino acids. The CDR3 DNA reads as TGTGCCAGCTGGGGGCAGCGGGGCACTGAAGCTTTCTTT. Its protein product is CASWGQRGTEAFF.

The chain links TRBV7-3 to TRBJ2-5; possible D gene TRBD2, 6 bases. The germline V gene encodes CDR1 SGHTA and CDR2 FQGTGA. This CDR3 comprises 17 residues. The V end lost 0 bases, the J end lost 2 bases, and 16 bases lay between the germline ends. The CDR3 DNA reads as TGTGCCAGCAGCTTAACGGGGTCGGAGGGCCAACAAGAGACCCAGTACTTC. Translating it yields CASSLTGSEGQQETQYF. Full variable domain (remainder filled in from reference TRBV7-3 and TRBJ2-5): GAGVSQTPSNKVTEKGKYVELRCDPISGHTALYWYRQSLGQGPEFLIYFQGTGAADDSGLPNDRFFAVRPEGSVSTLKIQRTERGDSAVYLCASSLTGSEGQQETQYFGPGTRLLVL.

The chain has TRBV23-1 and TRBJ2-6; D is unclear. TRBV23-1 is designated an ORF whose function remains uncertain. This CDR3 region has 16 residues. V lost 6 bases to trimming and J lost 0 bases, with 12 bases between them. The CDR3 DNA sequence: TGCGCCAGCAGGCAACAGATAAGCTCTGGGGCCAACGTCCTGACTTTC. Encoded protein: CASRQQISSGANVLTF.

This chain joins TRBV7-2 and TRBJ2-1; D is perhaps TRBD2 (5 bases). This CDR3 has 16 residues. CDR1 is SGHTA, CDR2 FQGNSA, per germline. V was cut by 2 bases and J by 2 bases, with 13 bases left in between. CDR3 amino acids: CASSLSPAAAYNEQFF. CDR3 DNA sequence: TGTGCCAGCAGCTTATCCCCAGCGGCCGCCTACAATGAGCAGTTCTTC.

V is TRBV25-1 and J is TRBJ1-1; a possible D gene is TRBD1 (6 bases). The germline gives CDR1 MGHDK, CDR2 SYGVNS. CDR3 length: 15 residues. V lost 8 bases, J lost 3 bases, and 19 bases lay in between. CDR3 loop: CASSKSTAGDTEAFF. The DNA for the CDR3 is TGTGCCAGCTCCAAGTCCACTGCAGGGGACACTGAAGCTTTCTTT.

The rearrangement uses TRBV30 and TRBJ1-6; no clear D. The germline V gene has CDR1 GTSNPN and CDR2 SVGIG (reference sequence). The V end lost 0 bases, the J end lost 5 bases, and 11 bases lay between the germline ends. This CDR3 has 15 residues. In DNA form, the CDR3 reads TGTGCCTGGAGTGTATCGCGGTCTGATAATTCACCCCTCCACTTT. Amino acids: CAWSVSRSDNSPLHF. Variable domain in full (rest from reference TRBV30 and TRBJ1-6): SQTIHQWPATLVQPVGSPLSLECTVEGTSNPNLYWYRQAAGRGLQLLFYSVGIGQISSEVPQNLSASRPQDRQFILSSKKLLLSDSGFYLCAWSVSRSDNSPLHFGNGTRLTVT.